Presented here are 2 T cell receptor beta chains from one specimen sequenced in a study of blood T cells in healthy people across ages. Combining a sample-barcoded 5' primer with a J-beta primer mix, a second PCR ran for roughly 6 to 11 cycles. In TCRdb, the 5' RACE reads were re-called with MiXCR into one record per CDR3 protein. The sample has over a million distinct CDR3 sequences; around 39% are singletons. Sequenced material: blood. The receptors shown here come from a woman in her late teens or twenties in good health.

This clonotype occurred a few times. This chain links TRBV7-9 with TRBJ2-6; either TRBD1 or TRBD2 may fit D (5 bases each). Germline CDR1 and CDR2: SEHNR and FQNEAQ (reference sequence). The CDR3 contains 20 residues. Trimming took off 5 bases at V and 0 bases at J, with 23 bases between the two ends. The chain's CDR3 is CASSPILGRPETSGANVLTF. The DNA for the CDR3 is TGTGCCAGCAGCCCGATCCTGGGACGTCCTGAAACCTCTGGGGCCAACGTCCTGACTTTC.

This sequence joins TRBV7-2 and TRBJ1-6; no firm D call. Trimming cost V 1 base and J 8 bases, with 6 bases left between them. This CDR3 contains 13 residues. CDR1 and CDR2 from the germline V gene are SGHTA and FQGNSA. CDR3 DNA: TGTGCCAGCAGCTTAGGGTCCTATTCACCCCTCCACTTT. Residues: CASSLGSYSPLHF.